This T cell receptor beta chain is from a study of CD8+CD57+ T cells in acquired aplastic anemia. About the study: Healthy donor CD4+ samples were sequenced to a depth that averaged around 9.8 million reads.

TCR beta VDJ and CDR3 profiling used genomic DNA as template. MiXCR was run by TCRdb on the reads, yielding one entry per CDR3 protein. The table records about 160,000 distinct CDR3 sequences, approximately 43% of them present only once. This clonotype was picked up one time. Deletions cut 7 bases from V and 4 bases from J, with 17 bases between. Germline values: CDR1 SGHDN, CDR2 FVKESK. CDR3 length equals 14 residues. The source is a human donor in good health. Sequencing used sorted CD4+, CD8+, or CD8+CD57+ T cells (not recorded which) from PBMCs. The V gene is TRBV14, the J gene TRBJ2-7; weak D call: TRBD2 (6 bases). This chain's CDR3 is CASTLRGLPYEQYF. The CDR3 nucleotides read TGTGCCAGCACCCTACGGGGGTTGCCATACGAGCAGTACTTC.